Below, 7 T cell receptor beta chains from the same sample are listed, as sequenced in a study of shared clonotypes between healthy human individuals. The naive CD8 fraction comprised CD45RO-negative cells positively selected for CCR7 and excluded terminally differentiated effector memory CD45RA+ cells. TCRdb's copy holds only in-frame clones and misses some; the assay was immunoSEQ multiplex PCR. The data contain over 2 million clones, roughly 95% of them singletons. Specimen: naive CD8+ T cells sorted from blood. Receptors originate from a man younger than 35 in good health.

The chain has TRBV11-2 and TRBJ1-1; 7 bases map to TRBD1. The CDR3 length is 18 residues. Unmatched junction bases numbered 14, after V lost 1 base and J lost 3 bases. The V gene's germline CDR1 is SGHAT and CDR2 FQNNGV. The CDR3 DNA follows: TGTGCCAGCAGCTTAGGTTTAATGGGACAGCCCGACGACACTGAAGCTTTCTTT. Protein sequence: CASSLGLMGQPDDTEAFF.

Worth noting for this clone: Other DNA sequences in the sample encode the same CDR3. This chain joins TRBV27 and TRBJ2-5; 9 bases map to TRBD1. The CDR3 is 14 residues long. The junction had 3 bases not matched to a gene; V was cut back by 2 bases and J by 5 bases. The germline V gene encodes CDR1 MNHEY and CDR2 SMNVEV (reference sequence). CDR3 coding DNA: TGTGCCAGCAGTTTAGCAGGGACAGGGGAGACCCAGTACTTC. This gives the protein CASSLAGTGETQYF.

The chain has TRBV5-4 and TRBJ1-1; TRBD1 might be the D (5 bases). The length of the CDR3 is 13 residues. CDR1 and CDR2 (germline): SGHNT, YYREEE (reference sequence). Trimming removed 0 bases at V and 8 bases at J, with 11 bases between. This CDR3 is CASSLDVRAEAFF. CDR3 coding DNA: TGTGCCAGCAGCTTGGATGTCAGGGCAGAAGCTTTCTTT.

The chain links TRBV29-1 to TRBJ2-2; the match to TRBD1 covers 9 bases. Germline V gene data show CDR1 as SQVTM and CDR2 as ANQGSEA. V shed 4 bases, J shed 6 bases, and the junction held 9 bases outside the gene matches. The CDR3 has 15 residues. The CDR3 here is CSVGHGTGKPGELFF. CDR3 coding DNA: TGCAGCGTTGGGCACGGGACAGGGAAACCCGGGGAGCTGTTTTTT.

Points on this clone: Other DNA sequences of this sample code for an identical CDR3. The rearrangement joins TRBV5-6 to TRBJ2-7; 11 positions match TRBD2. Germline CDR1 is SGHDT and CDR2 is YYEEEE. Trimming removed 0 bases from V and 1 base from J; junction bases left unmatched: 0. The CDR3 length is 15 residues. The CDR3 reads CASSLGTSGSYEQYF. CDR3 DNA sequence: TGTGCCAGCAGCTTGGGGACTAGCGGGTCCTACGAGCAGTACTTC.

The chain joins TRBV7-3 to TRBJ2-5; D unresolved. The CDR3 loop spans 14 amino acids. V lost 6 bases to trimming and J lost 0 bases, with 11 bases between them. In germline, CDR1 is SGHTA, CDR2 FQGTGA. CDR3 region: CASRALRYQETQYF. CDR3 nucleotides: TGTGCCAGCAGAGCACTACGGTACCAAGAGACCCAGTACTTC.

V usage is TRBV7-9 and J usage is TRBJ2-5; TRBD2 aligns across 9 bases. V trimming: 1 base; J trimming: 3 bases; junction bases outside the gene matches: 6. This CDR3 has 16 amino acids. Germline V lookup: CDR1 SEHNR, CDR2 FQNEAQ (reference sequence). CDR3 nucleotides: TGTGCCAGCAGCTTAGTTGCGGGAGGGGTAGAAGAGACCCAGTACTTC. Protein sequence: CASSLVAGGVEETQYF.